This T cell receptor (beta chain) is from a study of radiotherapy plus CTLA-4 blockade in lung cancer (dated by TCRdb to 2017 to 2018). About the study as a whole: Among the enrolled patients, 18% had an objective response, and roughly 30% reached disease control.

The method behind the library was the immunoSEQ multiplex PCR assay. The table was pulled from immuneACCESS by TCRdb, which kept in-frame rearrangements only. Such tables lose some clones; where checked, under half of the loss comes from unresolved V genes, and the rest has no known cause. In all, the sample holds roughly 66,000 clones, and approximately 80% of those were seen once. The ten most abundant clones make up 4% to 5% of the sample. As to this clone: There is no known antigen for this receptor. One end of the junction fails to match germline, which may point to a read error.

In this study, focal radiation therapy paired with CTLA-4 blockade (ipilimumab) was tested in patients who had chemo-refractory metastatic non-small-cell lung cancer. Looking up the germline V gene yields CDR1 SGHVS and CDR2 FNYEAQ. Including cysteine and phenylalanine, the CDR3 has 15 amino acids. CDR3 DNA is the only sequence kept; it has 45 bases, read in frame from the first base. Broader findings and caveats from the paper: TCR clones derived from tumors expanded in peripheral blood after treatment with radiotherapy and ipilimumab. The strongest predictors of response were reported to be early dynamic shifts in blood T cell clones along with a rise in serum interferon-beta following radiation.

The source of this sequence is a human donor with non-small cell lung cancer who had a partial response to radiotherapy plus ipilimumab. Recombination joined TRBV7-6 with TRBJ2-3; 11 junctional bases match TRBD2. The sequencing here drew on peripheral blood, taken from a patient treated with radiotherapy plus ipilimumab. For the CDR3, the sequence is CASSLAGGSTDTQYF. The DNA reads TGTGCCAGCAGCCTAGCGGGAGGTAGCACAGATACGCAGTATTTT.